Below are 16 T cell receptor beta chains sequenced from a single sample in a study of technical replicates of blood from a handful of donors. The method was immunoSEQ multiplex PCR; TCRdb's version includes in-frame clones alone and lacks a portion of them. The sample consists of tens of thousands of clones, 85% to 95% of them appearing once. The sample was T cells isolated from PBMCs. The receptors were sampled from a human donor in good health.

The chain links TRBV2 to TRBJ1-1, with 7 bases lining up with TRBD1. CDR1 and CDR2 (germline): SNHLY, FYNNEI. The CDR3 covers 16 residues. Trimming at V came to 6 bases and at J to 1 base, leaving 11 bases not matched to a gene. The CDR3 region has the DNA TGTGCCAGCAGGACAACCAGACAGGGTAAGAACACTGAAGCTTTCTTT. Its protein is CASRTTRQGKNTEAFF.

V usage is TRBV9 and J usage is TRBJ1-1, with a tentative D call TRBD1 (6 bases). V was trimmed by 5 bases and J by 4 bases, leaving 18 bases between them. The CDR3 contains 15 residues. Germline V gives CDR1 SGDLS, CDR2 YYNGEE. CDR3 sequence reads: CASSDDGGGATEAFF. The DNA for the CDR3 is TGTGCCAGCAGTGATGACGGCGGGGGGGCCACTGAAGCTTTCTTT.

The chain carries TRBV9 and TRBJ1-1, with 9 bases that match TRBD1. The trim removed 3 bases at V and 3 bases at J, leaving 9 bases unmatched. The CDR3 has 16 residues. Germline CDR1 reads SGDLS; CDR2 reads YYNGEE. CDR3 amino acids: CASSESQGAAYTEAFF. The CDR3 bases are TGTGCCAGCAGCGAATCACAGGGGGCGGCTTACACTGAAGCTTTCTTT.

The gene calls are TRBV6-5 and TRBJ1-2; TRBD1 matches at 8 bases. This CDR3 region has 13 residues. After removal of 6 bases from V and 3 bases from J, the junction contained 3 bases not matched to a gene. Germline lookup yields CDR1 MNHEY and CDR2 SVGAGI. The CDR3 nucleotides are TGTGCCAGCAGCCTGGGACAGGACTATGGCTACACCTTC. Protein: CASSLGQDYGYTF.

For this clone: The sample carries other DNA sequences with the same CDR3. The V gene is TRBV18, the J gene TRBJ2-7, with D tentatively TRBD2 (5 bases). V lost 6 bases and J lost 4, with 13 bases in between. There are 13 residues in the CDR3. Germline CDR1 and CDR2: KGHSH and LQKENI. The CDR3 coding sequence is TGTGCCAGCTCCCCGCCTAGCTCTTACGAGCAGTACTTC. This encodes CASSPPSSYEQYF. Full variable domain (remainder filled in from reference TRBV18 and TRBJ2-7): NAGVMQNPRHLVRRRGQEARLRCSPMKGHSHVYWYRQLPEEGLKFMVYLQKENIIDESGMPKERFSAEFPKEGPSILRIQQVVRGDSAAYFCASSPPSSYEQYFGPGTRLTVT.

The rearrangement uses TRBV7-2 and TRBJ2-7, with 8 bases fitting TRBD1. Trimming at V came to 7 bases and at J to 4 bases, leaving 9 bases not matched to a gene. This CDR3 region has 14 residues. CDR1 is SGHTA, CDR2 FQGNSA, per germline. CDR3 protein: CASNRDRREYEQYF. The CDR3 coding sequence is TGTGCCAGCAACCGGGACAGGAGGGAGTACGAGCAGTACTTC. Supplemented by reference TRBV7-2 and TRBJ2-7, the full variable domain reads GAGVSQSPSNKVTEKGKDVELRCDPISGHTALYWYRQSLGQGLEFLIYFQGNSAPDKSGLPSDRFSAERTGGSVSTLTIQRTQQEDSAVYLCASNRDRREYEQYFGPGTRLTVT.

The J gene is TRBJ2-1, the V gene TRBV7-2; the match to TRBD1 covers 9 bases. With 7 bases clipped from V and 9 bases from J, the junction kept 13 bases outside the gene matches. The CDR3 runs to 15 residues. Looked up from germline, CDR1 is SGHTA and CDR2 is FQGNSA. In DNA form, the CDR3 reads TGTGCCAGCATAATATGGGACAGGGCTGTGGGTGAGCAGTTCTTC. Its protein is CASIIWDRAVGEQFF.

The chain carries TRBV7-8 and TRBJ1-3, with 7 bases identical to TRBD1. The CDR3 spans 15 residues. The V and J ends lost 5 bases and 4 bases, in that order; junction bases with no gene match: 8. The germline V gene has CDR1 SGHVS and CDR2 FQNEAQ. DNA of the CDR3: TGTGCCAGCAGCGACGTCCCGGGACAGGGAAACACCATATATTTT. As protein: CASSDVPGQGNTIYF.

V usage is TRBV6-4 and J usage is TRBJ2-7, with 7 bases identical to TRBD2. This CDR3 is built from 14 residues. Germline V gives CDR1 MRHNA, CDR2 SNTAGT. J was trimmed by 0 bases and V by 7 bases; bases with no gene match: 6. This chain's CDR3 is CASNPAGSSYEQYF. The CDR3 DNA is TGTGCCAGCAACCCAGCGGGGAGCTCCTACGAGCAGTACTTC.

V usage is TRBV5-1 and J usage is TRBJ2-1, with a weak D call TRBD1 (5 bases). V was pared by 0 bases and J by 0 bases, with 10 bases between. The germline V gene has CDR1 SGHRS and CDR2 YFSETQ. The CDR3 has 16 amino acids. The CDR3 spells CASSLEGQNSYNEQFF. CDR3 in DNA: TGCGCCAGCAGCTTGGAGGGGCAGAACTCCTACAATGAGCAGTTCTTC.

V is TRBV6-5 and J is TRBJ1-2, with D perhaps matching TRBD1 (6 bases). Deletions cut 5 bases from V and 2 bases from J, with 9 bases between. CDR1 is MNHEY, CDR2 SVGAGI, per germline. The CDR3 covers 13 residues. Written as DNA, the CDR3 is TGTGCCAGCAGTCTAGGGGGAAACTATGGCTACACCTTC. It yields the protein CASSLGGNYGYTF.

This clone has a single count. V usage is TRBV5-1 and J usage is TRBJ2-3, with 8 bases identical to TRBD1. Germline CDR1 SGHRS, CDR2 YFSETQ. Trimming took 4 bases from V and 0 from J; bases not matched to a gene: 16. CDR3 length: 19 residues. The CDR3 protein is CASSNSRGRVLTSTDTQYF. The CDR3 coding sequence is TGCGCCAGCAGCAATAGCAGGGGGCGCGTTCTCACTAGCACAGATACGCAGTATTTT. The whole variable domain, filled in from reference TRBV5-1 and TRBJ2-3, reads KAGVTQTPRYLIKTRGQQVTLSCSPISGHRSVSWYQQTPGQGLQFLFEYFSETQRNKGNFPGRFSGRQFSNSRSEMNVSTLELGDSALYLCASSNSRGRVLTSTDTQYFGPGTRLTVL.

The chain uses TRBV9 and TRBJ1-3; D call uncertain. Deletions cut 4 bases from V and 8 bases from J, with 10 bases between. This CDR3 contains 12 residues. CDR1 and CDR2 from the germline V gene are SGDLS and YYNGEE. The CDR3, as DNA: TGTGCCAGCAGCCCCGGGGTACACACCATATATTTT. Protein: CASSPGVHTIYF.

This chain uses TRBV6-6 with TRBJ1-3, with TRBD1 as a possible D gene (6 bases). Trimming removed 5 bases at V and 4 bases at J, with 18 bases between. CDR3 length: 16 residues. Looked up from germline, CDR1 is MNHNY and CDR2 is SVGAGI (reference sequence). The CDR3 is CASSIRTARAGNTIYF. The CDR3 nucleotides are TGTGCCAGCAGTATTCGGACAGCTCGGGCCGGAAACACCATATATTTT.

Here the CDR3 reads CASTIRGLAGGTDTQYF. The CDR3 nucleotides read TGTGCCAGCACCATCCGGGGCCTAGCGGGAGGGACAGATACGCAGTATTTT. The chain uses TRBV28 and TRBJ2-3; 12 nucleotides agree with TRBD2. The CDR3 spans 17 residues. The germline CDR1 and CDR2 sequences are MDHEN and SYDVKM. V lost 7 bases, J lost 3 bases, and 11 bases stayed unmatched.

The chain recombines TRBV5-1 with TRBJ1-2; D unresolved. CDR1 is SGHRS, CDR2 YFSETQ, per germline. The ends were cut back, 1 base at V and 0 bases at J, with 4 bases in the middle. This CDR3 comprises 13 residues. CDR3 amino acids: CASSLIANYGYTF. CDR3 sequence (DNA): TGCGCCAGCAGCTTGATAGCTAACTATGGCTACACCTTC. The full variable domain, its missing parts supplied by reference TRBV5-1 and TRBJ1-2, is KAGVTQTPRYLIKTRGQQVTLSCSPISGHRSVSWYQQTPGQGLQFLFEYFSETQRNKGNFPGRFSGRQFSNSRSEMNVSTLELGDSALYLCASSLIANYGYTFGSGTRLTVV.